The rows below give T cell receptor beta chains drawn from one sample of a study of cytotoxic CD8 clonotypes in ibrutinib-treated CLL. Sequencing used immunoSEQ multiplex PCR; TCRdb keeps in-frame clones, though not all of them. The table includes hundreds of thousands of clones, just under 80% detected once. Sample: PBMCs, taken before ibrutinib treatment. The source of these receptors is a human donor with chronic lymphocytic leukemia. Each CDR3 is given with its conserved first and last residue. The order of the fields is V gene, J gene, CDR3 protein.

v_call: TRBV5-1; j_call: TRBJ2-7; cdr3_aa: CASSLEPGHSFYEQYF
v_call: TRBV30; j_call: TRBJ1-2; cdr3_aa: CAWSVSQARLYTF
v_call: TRBV4-3; j_call: TRBJ2-2; cdr3_aa: CASSQEFRVGTGELFF
v_call: TRBV28; j_call: TRBJ2-3; cdr3_aa: CASSGKGVGTDTQYF
v_call: TRBV5-1; j_call: TRBJ2-7; cdr3_aa: CASSLEGYEQYF
v_call: TRBV18; j_call: TRBJ2-3; cdr3_aa: CASSRLPSDTQYF
v_call: TRBV11-2; j_call: TRBJ1-4; cdr3_aa: CASSGGGTFNEKLFF
v_call: TRBV4-1; j_call: TRBJ2-7; cdr3_aa: CASSQRGLAGGPLEQYF
v_call: TRBV11-2; j_call: TRBJ1-1; cdr3_aa: CASSPRQGVNTEAFF
v_call: TRBV7-3; j_call: TRBJ2-1; cdr3_aa: CASSLSGRLNEQFF
v_call: TRBV2; j_call: TRBJ2-7; cdr3_aa: CASSEGLSGSYEQYF
v_call: TRBV7-2; j_call: TRBJ2-3; cdr3_aa: CASSLGSNRDTQYF
v_call: TRBV27; j_call: TRBJ2-7; cdr3_aa: CASSSRAISSYEQYF
v_call: TRBV9; j_call: TRBJ2-7; cdr3_aa: CASSVGGVNYEQYF
v_call: TRBV27; j_call: TRBJ2-1; cdr3_aa: CASSFGSGPYNEQFF
v_call: TRBV27; j_call: TRBJ2-2; cdr3_aa: CASSPDGGELFF
v_call: TRBV9; j_call: TRBJ2-1; cdr3_aa: CASSTRQVVNEQFF
v_call: TRBV9; j_call: TRBJ1-1; cdr3_aa: CASSVGFTNTEAFF
v_call: TRBV6-1; j_call: TRBJ2-7; cdr3_aa: CASSENVRVAGGRAYEQYF
v_call: TRBV12-5; j_call: TRBJ2-7; cdr3_aa: CASGLVASINEQYF
v_call: TRBV9; j_call: TRBJ2-3; cdr3_aa: CASSVDLLAGIDTQYF
v_call: TRBV7-9; j_call: TRBJ2-5; cdr3_aa: CASSYRGLQETQYF
v_call: TRBV7-2; j_call: TRBJ2-1; cdr3_aa: CASSPSGGSYNEQFF
v_call: TRBV19; j_call: TRBJ1-5; cdr3_aa: CASSIRGIQPQHF
v_call: TRBV19; j_call: TRBJ1-5; cdr3_aa: CASSIDWALTDQPQHF
v_call: TRBV2; j_call: TRBJ1-5; cdr3_aa: CASRGQGFQPQHF
v_call: TRBV29-1; j_call: TRBJ2-1; cdr3_aa: CSTEDNYNEQFF
v_call: TRBV2; j_call: TRBJ2-4; cdr3_aa: CASRLPGLAGTADIQYF
v_call: TRBV10-3; j_call: TRBJ1-2; cdr3_aa: CASTGTGNYGYTF
v_call: TRBV18; j_call: TRBJ1-5; cdr3_aa: CASSSYGPNQPQHF
v_call: TRBV5-1; j_call: TRBJ2-2; cdr3_aa: CASSLGGTSGELFF
v_call: TRBV6-1; j_call: TRBJ1-2; cdr3_aa: CASSDDPGGYTF
v_call: TRBV7-2; j_call: TRBJ1-1; cdr3_aa: CASARQLANTEAFF
v_call: TRBV7-9; j_call: TRBJ2-3; cdr3_aa: CASSFPSFPTDHTTDTQYF
v_call: TRBV5-1; j_call: TRBJ2-7; cdr3_aa: CASSPAGTGSHEQYF
v_call: TRBV2; j_call: TRBJ1-2; cdr3_aa: CASRSGTGSNYGYTF
v_call: TRBV10-3; j_call: TRBJ1-1; cdr3_aa: CAISEDGTGGTEAFF
v_call: TRBV5-8; j_call: TRBJ1-5; cdr3_aa: CASSAPRTGSNQPQHF
v_call: TRBV5-4; j_call: TRBJ1-2; cdr3_aa: CASSSPGQFYGYTF
v_call: TRBV6-5; j_call: TRBJ1-4; cdr3_aa: CASSGQSTNEKLFF
v_call: TRBV6-5; j_call: TRBJ2-7; cdr3_aa: CATRGLHEQYF
v_call: TRBV30; j_call: TRBJ2-3; cdr3_aa: CAWSTGEDTQYF
v_call: TRBV5-1; j_call: TRBJ2-3; cdr3_aa: CASSPGQGSTDTQYF